This T cell receptor beta chain came from a study of shared clonotypes between healthy human individuals. Per germline, CDR1 MGHRA and CDR2 YSYEKL. Between the trimmed V and J ends, which lost 4 bases and 4 bases, there was a span of 17 bases. There are 16 residues in the CDR3. TCRdb's copy holds only in-frame clones and misses some; the assay was immunoSEQ multiplex PCR. The sample includes around 1.6 million clones, approximately 98% of them seen just once. Material: naive CD4+ T cells sorted from blood. Subset indicated: CD45RA+ positively selected. V gene TRBV4-1 combines with J gene TRBJ2-1; no clear D gene. The origin of this receptor is a man between 25 and 39 years old in good health. In DNA form, the CDR3 reads TGCGCCAGCAGCCTTTTAGGATCGTCTAGATACAATGAGCAGTTCTTC. Its translation: CASSLLGSSRYNEQFF.